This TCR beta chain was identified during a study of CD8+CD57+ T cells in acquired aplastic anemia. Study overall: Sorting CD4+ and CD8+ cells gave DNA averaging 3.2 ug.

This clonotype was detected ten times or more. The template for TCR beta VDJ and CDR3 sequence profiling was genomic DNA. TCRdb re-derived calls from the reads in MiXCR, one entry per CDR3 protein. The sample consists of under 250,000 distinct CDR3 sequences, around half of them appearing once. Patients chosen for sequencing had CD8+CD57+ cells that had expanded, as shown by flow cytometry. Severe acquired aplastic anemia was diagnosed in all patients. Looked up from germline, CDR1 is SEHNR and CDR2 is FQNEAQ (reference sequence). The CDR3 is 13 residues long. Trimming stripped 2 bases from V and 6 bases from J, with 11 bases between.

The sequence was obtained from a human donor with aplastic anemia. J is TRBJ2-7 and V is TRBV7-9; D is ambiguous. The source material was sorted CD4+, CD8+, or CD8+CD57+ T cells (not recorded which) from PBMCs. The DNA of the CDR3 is TGTGCCAGCAGCTTAAAGCCGGGCGGCGAGCAGTACTTC. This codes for CASSLKPGGEQYF. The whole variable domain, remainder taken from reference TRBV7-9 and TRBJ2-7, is DTGVSQNPRHKITKRGQNVTFRCDPISEHNRLYWYRQTLGQGPEFLTYFQNEAQLEKSRLLSDRFSAERPKGSFSTLEIQRTEQGDSAMYLCASSLKPGGEQYFGPGTRLTVT.